These T cell receptor beta chains were read from a single sample in a study of blood T cell repertoires in COVID-19. This table comes from immunoSEQ multiplex PCR, and its TCRdb copy is limited to in-frame clones, with some not included. The repertoire consists of around 180,000 clones, with around 88% occurring once and the leading ten covering about 4%. The sequenced material came from peripheral blood. The receptors stem from a woman between 25 and 40 years old with acute or convalescent COVID-19. CDR3s include the opening cysteine and the closing phenylalanine or tryptophan. A D gene is named only where the DNA matches it firmly. Rows may omit the clone size; those that give it use once, few, many or a size class.

v_call	clone_size	d_call	j_call	cdr3_length	cdr3_aa	cdr3_nt
TRBV5-6	NA	TRBD1	TRBJ1-6	14	CASSLGDRASPLHF	TGTGCCAGCAGCTTGGGGGACAGGGCTTCACCCCTCCACTTT
TRBV11-1	NA	NA	TRBJ2-7	15	CASSLDRTTSYEQYF	TGTGCCAGCAGCTTAGATCGCACAACCTCCTACGAGCAGTACTTC
TRBV7-9	NA	NA	TRBJ1-1	14	CASSFFAQATEAFF	TGTGCCAGCAGTTTTTTTGCCCAGGCGACTGAAGCTTTCTTT
TRBV11-2	NA	TRBD1	TRBJ1-2	14	CASSLGTGWRGYTF	TGTGCCAGCAGCTTAGGGACAGGGTGGAGGGGCTACACCTTC
TRBV5-1	once	NA	TRBJ2-1	13	CASSLTNTNEQFF	TGCGCCAGCAGCCTCACGAACACCAATGAGCAGTTCTTC
TRBV28	NA	NA	TRBJ2-4	15	CASSLHPVGKNIQYF	TGTGCCAGCAGTTTACACCCCGTCGGCAAAAACATTCAGTACTTC
TRBV9	NA	TRBD2	TRBJ2-1	16	CASSVLGGRSYNEQFF	TGTGCCAGCAGCGTACTGGGCGGGAGGTCATACAATGAGCAGTTCTTC
TRBV5-1	once	NA	TRBJ1-2	15	CASRSWRGADYGYTF	TGCGCCAGCAGGAGTTGGCGTGGGGCCGACTATGGCTACACCTTC
TRBV6-5	NA	TRBD1	TRBJ2-7	14	CASSLRQGAGEQYF	TGTGCCAGCAGCCTCCGACAGGGTGCAGGCGAGCAGTACTTC
TRBV5-8	NA	TRBD1	TRBJ2-4	13	CASSRGTANIQYF	TGTGCCAGCAGCAGGGGGACAGCAAACATTCAGTACTTC
TRBV29-1	NA	NA	TRBJ2-4	16	CSATDSTSLAKNIQYF	TGCAGCGCAACCGATAGCACTAGCCTGGCCAAAAACATTCAGTACTTC
TRBV6-5	few	TRBD1	TRBJ2-2	14	CASCPGQGSGELFF	TGTGCCAGCTGCCCGGGACAGGGGTCCGGGGAGCTGTTTTTT
TRBV5-6	NA	TRBD2	TRBJ2-5	18	CASSPRGLAGGQGETQYF	TGTGCCAGCAGCCCTCGCGGACTAGCGGGAGGGCAGGGTGAGACCCAGTACTTC
TRBV25-1	NA	NA	TRBJ1-6	13	CASSPGNNSPLHF	TGTGCCAGCAGCCCAGGGAACAATTCACCCCTCCACTTT
TRBV19	NA	NA	TRBJ1-3	14	CASWTPHSGNTIYF	TGTGCCAGTTGGACTCCACACTCTGGAAACACCATATATTTT
TRBV18	NA	NA	TRBJ1-1	14	CASSPDLQVPEAFF	TGTGCCAGCTCACCGGACCTACAGGTACCTGAAGCTTTCTTT
TRBV14	NA	NA	TRBJ2-5	13	CASSRDSPETQYF	TGTGCCAGCAGCCGGGACTCGCCCGAGACCCAGTACTTC